A selection of T cell receptor beta chains follows, all from one sample in a study of T-cell memory formation after mild COVID-19. TCRdb fed the 5' RACE reads into MiXCR, producing one record per CDR3 protein. The repertoire includes around 390,000 distinct CDR3 sequences, about 16% of them detected once, and under 25% sits in the top ten. The material sequenced was PBMCs or a T cell subset sorted from them (not recorded which). These receptors all stem from a man in his late teens or twenties who had mild COVID-19 (a few samples of this study predate the infection). Cell type and time point are not known. Each CDR3 is given with its conserved first and last residue. A D gene is named only where the DNA matches it firmly. Rows may omit the clone size; those that give it use once, few, many or a size class.

size: -
V: TRBV27
D: TRBD2
J: TRBJ2-2
DNA: TGTGCCAGCAGCCGCAGGCGGGGGTTAGGGGGGGAGCTGTTTTTT
CDR3: CASSRRRGLGGELFF

size: few
V: TRBV5-1
D: TRBD1
J: TRBJ2-5
DNA: TGCGCCAGCAGCTTTCATTCTCAGGGGGAGAACCAAGAGACCCAGTACTTC
CDR3: CASSFHSQGENQETQYF

size: -
V: TRBV7-7
D: TRBD2
J: TRBJ2-5
DNA: TGTGCCAGCAGCAGGGGACTAGCACCAGAGACCCAGTACTTC
CDR3: CASSRGLAPETQYF

size: -
V: TRBV6-2/TRBV6-3
D: -
J: TRBJ2-2
DNA: TGTGCCAGCAGTAGACCGTCCCGGGAGCTGTTTTTT
CDR3: CASSRPSRELFF

size: -
V: TRBV5-1
D: TRBD1
J: TRBJ1-1
DNA: TGCGCCAGCAGCGCCGGGACAGTCTCTGAAGCTTTCTTT
CDR3: CASSAGTVSEAFF

size: -
V: TRBV9
D: -
J: TRBJ2-1
DNA: TGTGCCAGCAGCGTAGGTCGAGAGTGGGGGGACAATGAGCAGTTCTTC
CDR3: CASSVGREWGDNEQFF

size: -
V: TRBV25-1
D: -
J: TRBJ2-7
DNA: TGTGCCAGCAGTGAATATCACGAGCAGTACTTC
CDR3: CASSEYHEQYF

size: many
V: TRBV4-2
D: -
J: TRBJ1-4
DNA: TGTGCCAGCAGCCAAGATCGGACTCCTAATAATGAAAAACTGTTTTTT
CDR3: CASSQDRTPNNEKLFF

size: few
V: TRBV5-1
D: -
J: TRBJ2-1
DNA: TGCGCCAGCAGCTTGGTAGTCTCCCCCAATGAGCAGTTCTTC
CDR3: CASSLVVSPNEQFF

size: -
V: TRBV5-1
D: -
J: TRBJ2-7
DNA: TGCGCCAGCAGTAGTGACAGCAGGGCCTACGAGCAGTACTTC
CDR3: CASSSDSRAYEQYF

size: -
V: TRBV10-3
D: TRBD1
J: TRBJ2-1
DNA: TGTGCCATCAGTGGACAGGGTGGCTACAATGAGCAGTTCTTC
CDR3: CAISGQGGYNEQFF

size: few
V: TRBV5-1
D: -
J: TRBJ1-4
DNA: TGCGCCAGCAGCCCGGCGGGGGGCGCAGAAGAAAAACTGTTTTTT
CDR3: CASSPAGGAEEKLFF

size: -
V: TRBV20-1
D: -
J: TRBJ1-5
DNA: TGCAGTGCTGGAGGGTCGGGGAGGCCCCAGCATTTT
CDR3: CSAGGSGRPQHF

size: few
V: TRBV12-3/TRBV12-4
D: -
J: TRBJ2-1
DNA: TGTGCCAGCAGTTTAGCGCATGACAGACTTGGGGGGGAGCAGTTCTTC
CDR3: CASSLAHDRLGGEQFF

size: many
V: TRBV20-1
D: -
J: TRBJ2-3
DNA: TGCAGTGCCCCTAGACAGAGCTCCACAGATACGCAGTATTTT
CDR3: CSAPRQSSTDTQYF

size: -
V: TRBV6-2/TRBV6-3
D: -
J: TRBJ2-7
DNA: TGTGCCAGCAGCTCTTCCCCGTCGACCGAGCAGTACTTC
CDR3: CASSSSPSTEQYF

size: -
V: TRBV5-1
D: -
J: TRBJ1-5
DNA: TGCGCCAGCAGCTTGGCCGGGGACCGGAATCAGCCCCAGCATTTT
CDR3: CASSLAGDRNQPQHF

size: few
V: TRBV29-1
D: -
J: TRBJ2-3
DNA: TGCAGCGTTAATCAGGGCACAGATACGCAGTATTTT
CDR3: CSVNQGTDTQYF

size: -
V: TRBV12-3/TRBV12-4
D: TRBD1
J: TRBJ2-4
DNA: TGTGCCAGCAGCGGACAGGGAATAGACATTCAGTACTTC
CDR3: CASSGQGIDIQYF

size: -
V: TRBV29-1
D: -
J: TRBJ1-1
DNA: TGCAGCGTTGAGGCTACTGAAGCTTTCTTT
CDR3: CSVEATEAFF

size: few
V: TRBV11-2
D: -
J: TRBJ2-1
DNA: TGTGCCAGCAGCTCAGGGGGGGGGATAGATAACAATGAGCAGTTCTTC
CDR3: CASSSGGGIDNNEQFF

size: many
V: TRBV4-2
D: TRBD1
J: TRBJ2-1
DNA: TGTGCCAGCAGCCAAGGATCCCTCAGGGGGACCAATGAGCAGTTCTTC
CDR3: CASSQGSLRGTNEQFF

size: -
V: TRBV5-1
D: -
J: TRBJ2-1
DNA: TGCGCCAGCAGCATGCAGGGGCCCAACAATGAGCAGTTCTTC
CDR3: CASSMQGPNNEQFF

size: -
V: TRBV12-3/TRBV12-4
D: -
J: TRBJ2-7
DNA: TGTGCCAGCAGGTCGGCCTACGAGCAGTACTTC
CDR3: CASRSAYEQYF

size: -
V: TRBV7-2
D: -
J: TRBJ1-2
DNA: TGTGCCAGCAGCTTATACGTGTATGGTGGCTACACCTTC
CDR3: CASSLYVYGGYTF

size: -
V: TRBV4-1
D: TRBD1
J: TRBJ2-3
DNA: TGCGCCAGCAGCCAGACGGGACAGGGGGCAGACACAGATACGCAGTATTTT
CDR3: CASSQTGQGADTDTQYF

size: -
V: TRBV5-1
D: -
J: TRBJ1-2
DNA: TGCGCCAGCAGCTCCGGGGCGGGGATCTATGGCTACACCTTC
CDR3: CASSSGAGIYGYTF

size: -
V: TRBV5-1
D: TRBD1
J: TRBJ2-2
DNA: TGCGCCAGCAGCTCCGGACAGGTGATCACCGGGGAGCTGTTTTTT
CDR3: CASSSGQVITGELFF

size: -
V: TRBV29-1
D: -
J: TRBJ2-2
DNA: TGCAGCGTTGCTAAGGGGGACACCGGGGAGCTGTTTTTT
CDR3: CSVAKGDTGELFF

size: few
V: TRBV18
D: -
J: TRBJ2-7
DNA: TGTGCCAGCTCACCGATGGGGGGCTCCTACGAGCAGTACTTC
CDR3: CASSPMGGSYEQYF

size: -
V: TRBV27
D: -
J: TRBJ1-3
DNA: TGTGCCAGCAGGCGGAGGGGTTCTGGAAACACCATATATTTT
CDR3: CASRRRGSGNTIYF

size: many
V: TRBV5-1
D: -
J: TRBJ2-2
DNA: TGCGCCAGCAAGGTGGGGAACACCGGGGAGCTGTTTTTT
CDR3: CASKVGNTGELFF

size: few
V: TRBV11-2
D: -
J: TRBJ2-3
DNA: TGTGCCAGCAGCTTAGATCAGTGGGGCCCCCCGGAGAAAGATACGCAGTATTTT
CDR3: CASSLDQWGPPEKDTQYF

size: -
V: TRBV4-1
D: -
J: TRBJ2-7
DNA: TGCGCCAGCAGCCAAGCTAACTTCTACGAGCAGTACTTC
CDR3: CASSQANFYEQYF

size: few
V: TRBV7-2
D: -
J: TRBJ1-2
DNA: TGTGCCAGCAGCTTAGAGGCAGGCTATGGCTACACCTTC
CDR3: CASSLEAGYGYTF

size: many
V: TRBV6-5
D: TRBD2
J: TRBJ2-3
DNA: TGTGCCAGCAGTTACTCTAGCGGGGTGGGAGATACGCAGTATTTT
CDR3: CASSYSSGVGDTQYF

size: few
V: TRBV6-6
D: -
J: TRBJ1-1
DNA: TGTGCCAGCAGTATACCTATGAACACTGAAGCTTTCTTT
CDR3: CASSIPMNTEAFF

size: -
V: TRBV12-3/TRBV12-4
D: -
J: TRBJ2-5
DNA: TGTGCCAGCGCAGAAAAAGAGACCCAGTACTTC
CDR3: CASAEKETQYF

size: -
V: TRBV6-5
D: -
J: TRBJ2-1
DNA: TGTGCCAGCAGTTCCGAGGACCGTGAGCAGTTCTTC
CDR3: CASSSEDREQFF

size: few
V: TRBV7-8
D: -
J: TRBJ2-5
DNA: TGTGCCAGCAGCTTAGGGGGATATGTGGGGCGGGAGACCCAGTACTTC
CDR3: CASSLGGYVGRETQYF

size: -
V: TRBV5-4
D: -
J: TRBJ2-5
DNA: TGTGCCAGCAGCTCGGACGCGGGACAAGAGACCCAGTACTTC
CDR3: CASSSDAGQETQYF

size: -
V: TRBV6-6
D: -
J: TRBJ1-1
DNA: TGTGCCAGCAGTTACCCTACCACCGAACGGGGGAGGTTGAACACTGAAGCTTTCTTT
CDR3: CASSYPTTERGRLNTEAFF

size: few
V: TRBV9
D: -
J: TRBJ2-7
DNA: TGTGCCAGCAGCGTAGCTCAGGGCTACGAGCAGTACTTC
CDR3: CASSVAQGYEQYF

size: -
V: TRBV7-2
D: -
J: TRBJ2-7
DNA: TGTGCCAGCAGCTTAGCGGTCGGGGTCTCTACCTACGAGCAGTACTTC
CDR3: CASSLAVGVSTYEQYF

size: -
V: TRBV7-6
D: -
J: TRBJ1-1
DNA: TGTGCCAGCAGCTTAGCGGTTACTACTGAAGCTTTCTTT
CDR3: CASSLAVTTEAFF

size: few
V: TRBV4-2
D: -
J: TRBJ2-1
DNA: TGTGCCAGCAGCCAAGGGGCAGGGGCTTCCTACAATGAGCAGTTCTTC
CDR3: CASSQGAGASYNEQFF

size: few
V: TRBV12-3/TRBV12-4
D: TRBD2
J: TRBJ2-2
DNA: TGTGCCAGCTTAGCGGGGGAGAACACCGGGGAGCTGTTTTTT
CDR3: CASLAGENTGELFF

size: -
V: TRBV6-5
D: -
J: TRBJ1-1
DNA: TGTGCCAGCGCGTTAGCCATGAACACTGAAGCTTTCTTT
CDR3: CASALAMNTEAFF

size: -
V: TRBV5-4
D: -
J: TRBJ2-7
DNA: TGTGCCAGCAGCTTGGGTGGTATTGGTAGCGGCTACGAGCAGTACTTC
CDR3: CASSLGGIGSGYEQYF

size: -
V: TRBV11-2
D: TRBD2
J: TRBJ2-3
DNA: TGTGCCAGCAGCTTCCCATCAGCGGGGGGCCGAGGCACAGATACGCAGTATTTT
CDR3: CASSFPSAGGRGTDTQYF

size: few
V: TRBV9
D: -
J: TRBJ1-2
DNA: TGTGCCAGCAGCCATTCCAGTATTCTATCTAACTATGGCTACACCTTC
CDR3: CASSHSSILSNYGYTF

size: -
V: TRBV6-2/TRBV6-3
D: TRBD2
J: TRBJ2-5
DNA: TGTGCCAGCAGCCCCACCGGGACTACCGCACCCCAGTACTTC
CDR3: CASSPTGTTAPQYF

size: -
V: TRBV5-5
D: TRBD2
J: TRBJ2-3
DNA: TGTGCCAGCAGCCGCCTGACTAGCGGGGGGCGCGGGGATACAGATACGCAGTATTTT
CDR3: CASSRLTSGGRGDTDTQYF

size: few
V: TRBV10-3
D: -
J: TRBJ1-4
DNA: TGTGCCATCAGAGCCGGGGGAACCGATAAGGAAAAACTGTTTTTT
CDR3: CAIRAGGTDKEKLFF

size: -
V: TRBV11-2
D: TRBD1
J: TRBJ2-5
DNA: TGTGCCAGCAGACTCGCCGGGACAGCGCGAGAGACCCAGTACTTC
CDR3: CASRLAGTARETQYF